This T cell receptor (beta chain) stems from a study of shared clonotypes between healthy human individuals. Study summary: Donors consisted of two women and three men between 18 and 49. Plates per donor: three CD4 naive, three CD4 memory, two CD8 naive, one CD8 memory.

CDR1 is SNHLY and CDR2 is FYNNEI in the germline V gene. Losses at the gene ends were 6 bases for V and 4 bases for J; bases not matched to a gene: 5. The CDR3 has 16 amino acids. Only CD45RO-negative cells positively selected for CCR7 counted as naive CD8 cells, so terminally differentiated effector memory CD45RA+ cells were excluded. The donors, all of them Caucasian adults, lived in Nashville, Tennessee. The table came from immunoSEQ multiplex PCR; TCRdb's copy has only in-frame clones and leaves some out. The sample gives millions of clones, roughly 95% of which show up once; roughly 1% is in the top ten.

The clonotype comes from a man younger than 35 in good health. Sequencing was carried out using naive CD8+ T cells sorted from blood. V is TRBV2 and J is TRBJ2-1; 14 bases align to TRBD2. CDR3 amino acids: CASRETSGGAYNEQFF. The CDR3 DNA follows: TGTGCCAGCAGGGAGACTAGCGGGGGGGCGTACAATGAGCAGTTCTTC.